The 30 T cell receptor beta chains below all came from one sample that was sequenced in a study of a mutant IDH1 vaccine in newly diagnosed glioma. Indicated time point: baseline, week 1 (first vaccination visit). Indicated treatment: pre-vaccination baseline after standard-of-care therapy. Assay used: immunoSEQ multiplex PCR; TCRdb lists only in-frame clones, some missing. The table includes 80,000 to 100,000 clones, roughly 82% detected once. Sequenced here: PBMCs, sampled from a glioma patient treated with radiotherapy, temozolomide or both. All receptors derive from a man between 40 and 49 years old with glioma. Some clones in this sample may be carry-over from other donors' samples.

This sequence joins TRBV9 and TRBJ2-5; 7 bases fit TRBD1. The germline gives CDR1 SGDLS, CDR2 YYNGEE. V trimming: 0 bases; J trimming: 11 bases; junction bases outside the gene matches: 16. This CDR3 is 16 amino acids long. The CDR3 nucleotides are TGTGCCAGCAGCGTAGGGGGCCGTGGGACAGCTGGGGAGCAGTACTTC. Amino acid sequence: CASSVGGRGTAGEQYF.

The chain combines TRBV15 with TRBJ1-4, with 8 bases matching TRBD1. The germline V gene encodes CDR1 LNHNV and CDR2 YYDKDF (reference sequence). Trimming took 3 bases from V and 6 from J; bases not matched to a gene: 3. The CDR3 sequence is 14 residues long. CDR3 loop: CATSSDRGDEKLFF. Written as DNA, the CDR3 is TGTGCCACCAGCAGCGACAGGGGCGATGAAAAACTGTTTTTT.

The chain links TRBV5-1 to TRBJ2-5; 7 positions match TRBD2. V lost 2 bases to trimming and J lost 5 bases; unmatched junction nucleotides: 6. The CDR3 runs 14 residues. Germline CDR1 and CDR2: SGHRS and YFSETQ. CDR3 DNA: TGCGCCAGCAGCTTCCTGACTAGCAGGGAGACCCAGTACTTC. Its protein product is CASSFLTSRETQYF.

The chain is built from TRBV11-2 and TRBJ2-2, with 8 positions matching TRBD1. The ends lost 5 bases at V and 4 bases at J; junction bases unmatched: 9. The CDR3 consists of 16 residues. Germline-derived CDR1 and CDR2 are SGHAT and FQNNGV. The CDR3 loop is CASSLTGGFGTGELFF. For the CDR3, the DNA is TGTGCCAGCAGCCTAACAGGGGGATTTGGCACCGGGGAGCTGTTTTTT.

The V and J genes are TRBV2 and TRBJ2-7; D uncertain. Trimming took off 5 bases at V and 2 bases at J, with 7 bases between the two ends. Germline V gene sequence: CDR1 SNHLY, CDR2 FYNNEI. The CDR3 covers 12 residues. CDR3 nucleotide sequence: TGTGCCAGCAGTTTTCTACCCTACGAGCAGTACTTC. Its translation is CASSFLPYEQYF.

The chain has TRBV4-1 and TRBJ1-1; TRBD1 matches at 7 bases. J gave up 6 bases and V 1 base, and 20 bases lay outside the gene matches. Per germline, CDR1 MGHRA and CDR2 YSYEKL. This CDR3 is 19 amino acids long. CDR3 nucleotides: TGCGCCAGCAGCCAAGTTTCCATCCAAACCTCAGGGGGTAGCGCTGAAGCTTTCTTT. Its translation is CASSQVSIQTSGGSAEAFF.

This chain connects TRBV30 to TRBJ1-5; 8 bases are a match to TRBD1. The CDR3 length is 15 residues. Germline V lookup: CDR1 GTSNPN, CDR2 SVGIG (reference sequence). Trimming took 0 bases from V and 4 from J; bases not matched to a gene: 5. The CDR3 protein is CAWSVQTGGNQPQHF. DNA of the CDR3: TGTGCCTGGAGTGTACAAACAGGGGGGAATCAGCCCCAGCATTTT.

This chain uses TRBV6-4 with TRBJ2-3; 9 bases line up with TRBD2. The CDR3 runs to 16 residues. V was clipped by 0 bases and J by 5 bases; unmatched bases: 6. Germline V gives CDR1 MRHNA, CDR2 SNTAGT. CDR3 protein: CASSDSMRGGRDTQYF. The CDR3 nucleotides are TGTGCCAGCAGTGACTCCATGCGGGGGGGCCGAGATACGCAGTATTTT.

V and J are TRBV5-1 and TRBJ2-3; D is perhaps TRBD1 or TRBD2 (5 bases each). CDR1 and CDR2 (germline): SGHRS, YFSETQ. The CDR3 is 18 amino acids. Trimming took 1 base from V and 0 from J, leaving 18 bases between them. The CDR3 DNA reads as TGCGCCAGCAGCTTGTGGGGGACCGCCCCGGGAAGCACAGATACGCAGTATTTT. This encodes CASSLWGTAPGSTDTQYF.

The V call is TRBV11-2, the J call TRBJ1-1; D call uncertain. The germline V and J ends were trimmed by 5 bases and 4 bases, with 8 bases remaining between them. The CDR3 covers 12 residues. CDR1 SGHAT and CDR2 FQNNGV come from the germline V gene. The CDR3 DNA reads TGTGCCAGCAGCGGATCCTCCACTGAAGCTTTCTTT. Translation: CASSGSSTEAFF.

The chain joins TRBV5-1 to TRBJ1-1, with 7 bases fitting TRBD1. This CDR3 is built from 14 residues. V lost 5 bases to trimming and J lost 4 bases; unmatched junction nucleotides: 8. The V gene's germline CDR1 is SGHRS and CDR2 YFSETQ. CDR3 DNA sequence: TGCGCCAGCAGTCTAGGACAGGTGATCACTGAAGCTTTCTTT. Amino acids: CASSLGQVITEAFF.

This rearrangement joins TRBV2 to TRBJ1-1; D possibly corresponds to TRBD1 (6 bases). Germline CDR1 and CDR2: SNHLY and FYNNEI. V dropped 7 bases and J dropped 11 bases, with 23 bases sitting between them. The CDR3 spans 14 residues. In nucleotides, the CDR3 is TGTGCCAGCAAGGGGGAGGCAGCCAGGCGGGGTGCTTTCTTT. Protein product: CASKGEAARRGAFF.

V is TRBV6-6 and J is TRBJ1-6, with D possibly being TRBD1 (5 bases). The CDR3 covers 13 residues. Trimming took off 4 bases at V and 9 bases at J, with 10 bases between the two ends. Germline lookup yields CDR1 MNHNY and CDR2 SVGAGI (reference sequence). DNA for the CDR3: TGTGCCAGCAGTTTAGGGACTTCTTCACCCCTCCACTTT. This translates into CASSLGTSSPLHF.

This chain uses TRBV7-2 with TRBJ2-7; D not resolved. This CDR3 has 14 residues. V shed 3 bases and J shed 1 base, with 10 bases lying between them. From germline, CDR1 is SGHTA and CDR2 FQGNSA. The CDR3 region has the DNA TGTGCCAGCAGCTTGGGAACGGTATCCTACGAGCAGTACTTC. Translation: CASSLGTVSYEQYF.

This clone was observed a few times. The CDR3 loop is CASSLGTGGYGYTF. The DNA for the CDR3 is TGTGCCAGCAGTCTGGGGACAGGGGGCTATGGCTACACCTTC. The gene calls are TRBV27 and TRBJ1-2; 11 bases align to TRBD1. V lost 5 bases to trimming and J lost 4 bases; unmatched junction nucleotides: 3. Per germline, CDR1 MNHEY and CDR2 SMNVEV (reference sequence). There are 14 residues in the CDR3.

This chain joins TRBV5-1 and TRBJ2-7, with D perhaps TRBD1 (5 bases). Trimming shortened V by 0 bases and J by 4 bases, and 8 bases separated the two germline ends. The CDR3 extends over 13 amino acids. Germline lookup yields CDR1 SGHRS and CDR2 YFSETQ. The CDR3 DNA follows: TGCGCCAGCAGCTTGGACAGGAAATACGAGCAGTACTTC. Amino acid sequence: CASSLDRKYEQYF.

The chain has TRBV19 and TRBJ1-5, with D unresolved. This CDR3 has 14 amino acids. Germline CDR1 reads LNHDA; CDR2 reads SQIVND (reference sequence). Trimming cost V 4 bases and J 6 bases, with 13 bases left between them. The DNA of the CDR3 is TGTGCCAGTAGTACCGGGGAATATTTTCAGCCCCAGCATTTT. The encoded protein is CASSTGEYFQPQHF.

This chain joins TRBV18 and TRBJ1-1; D uncertain. V lost 3 bases and J lost 10, with 15 bases in between. The CDR3 covers 13 residues. Germline V gives CDR1 KGHSH, CDR2 LQKENI. The DNA for the CDR3 is TGTGCCAGCTCACCTTCCGATCAGAGGACAGCTTTCTTT. This gives the protein CASSPSDQRTAFF.

This clone was detected only once. The chain links TRBV10-1 to TRBJ2-2; 9 bases map to TRBD1. After removal of 6 bases from V and 1 base from J, the junction contained 6 bases not matched to a gene. Germline V gene sequence: CDR1 WNHNN, CDR2 SYGVQD (reference sequence). The CDR3 has 16 amino acids. Here the CDR3 reads CASRAPGQGNTGELFF. CDR3 nucleotide sequence: TGCGCCAGCAGGGCCCCGGGACAGGGGAACACCGGGGAGCTGTTTTTT.

The V call is TRBV5-1, the J call TRBJ2-5; tentative D call: TRBD1 (6 bases). The germline V gene has CDR1 SGHRS and CDR2 YFSETQ. The CDR3 contains 12 residues. V lost 9 bases and J 2 bases, leaving 11 bases between the germline ends. In nucleotides, the CDR3 is TGCGCCATCGACAGGTTACAAGAGACCCAGTACTTC. This translates into CAIDRLQETQYF.

This clone was counted between two and nine times. The rearrangement uses TRBV30 and TRBJ1-4, with 7 nucleotides matching TRBD1. The CDR3 contains 15 residues. The V gene end was trimmed by 0 bases and the J gene end by 3 bases; junction bases not matched to a gene: 4. The V gene's germline CDR1 is GTSNPN and CDR2 SVGIG (reference sequence). The chain's CDR3 is CAWSVGGTANEKLFF. CDR3 coding DNA: TGTGCCTGGAGTGTAGGGGGGACAGCTAATGAAAAACTGTTTTTT. Combining the CDR3 with reference TRBV30 and TRBJ1-4 gives the whole variable domain SQTIHQWPATLVQPVGSPLSLECTVEGTSNPNLYWYRQAAGRGLQLLFYSVGIGQISSEVPQNLSASRPQDRQFILSSKKLLLSDSGFYLCAWSVGGTANEKLFFGSGTQLSVL.

This clone was seen more than once but under ten times. This chain joins TRBV27 and TRBJ1-4; 10 bases align to TRBD1. The germline CDR1 and CDR2 sequences are MNHEY and SMNVEV (reference sequence). There are 15 residues in the CDR3. V was clipped by 9 bases and J by 10 bases; unmatched bases: 14. The CDR3 reads CASRTGGMNSGKLFF. As DNA, the CDR3 is TGTGCCAGTAGGACAGGGGGGATGAACTCGGGAAAACTGTTTTTT. Full variable domain (outside the CDR3, taken from reference TRBV27 and TRBJ1-4): EAQVTQNPRYLITVTGKKLTVTCSQNMNHEYMSWYRQDPGLGLRQIYYSMNVEVTDKGDVPEGYKVSRKEKRNFPLILESPSPNQTSLYFCASRTGGMNSGKLFFGSGTQLSVL.

This chain uses TRBV5-6 with TRBJ2-5; 8 bases fit TRBD2. V dropped 2 bases and J dropped 1; count of bases not matched to a gene: 13. CDR3 length: 18 residues. Germline V gene lookup returns CDR1 SGHDT and CDR2 YYEEEE. The CDR3 region has the DNA TGTGCCAGCAGCTTTAGTCAGGATTTTAGCGGGGCCCAAGAGACCCAGTACTTC. Translating gives CASSFSQDFSGAQETQYF.

This clone was counted once. The chain recombines TRBV30 with TRBJ2-3; 9 bases line up with TRBD2. The germline V gene encodes CDR1 GTSNPN and CDR2 SVGIG (reference sequence). V trimming: 3 bases; J trimming: 4 bases; junction bases outside the gene matches: 8. The CDR3 covers 15 residues. The CDR3 nucleotides read TGTGCCTGGAGCGGCTTCGCGGGGGGGGCAGATACGCAGTATTTT. Residues: CAWSGFAGGADTQYF. The full variable domain, with the rest looked up from reference TRBV30 and TRBJ2-3, is SQTIHQWPATLVQPVGSPLSLECTVEGTSNPNLYWYRQAAGRGLQLLFYSVGIGQISSEVPQNLSASRPQDRQFILSSKKLLLSDSGFYLCAWSGFAGGADTQYFGPGTRLTVL.

The chain carries TRBV6-1 and TRBJ2-7; 12 bases align to TRBD1. V lost 9 bases to trimming and J lost 7 bases; unmatched junction nucleotides: 10. This CDR3 comprises 14 residues. Germline lookup yields CDR1 MNHNS and CDR2 SASEGT. As DNA, the CDR3 is TGTGCCAGTCCCTCGGGACAGGGGGCGCGTGAGCAGTACTTC. Translating gives CASPSGQGAREQYF.

This chain connects TRBV4-1 to TRBJ1-2, with 7 bases fitting TRBD1. Germline CDR1 is MGHRA and CDR2 is YSYEKL. V trimming: 1 base; J trimming: 3 bases; junction bases outside the gene matches: 5. This CDR3 has 15 residues. The CDR3 DNA sequence: TGCGCCAGCAGCCAAGGGACAGGATCATACTATGGCTACACCTTC. Its protein is CASSQGTGSYYGYTF.

The genes are TRBV29-1 and TRBJ2-7, with D possibly TRBD1 on 5 matching bases. The CDR3 length is 13 residues. Germline-derived CDR1 and CDR2 are SQVTM and ANQGSEA. V lost 3 bases, J lost 2 bases, and 11 bases lay in between. The CDR3 reads CSVEQGSAYEQYF. In DNA form, the CDR3 reads TGCAGCGTTGAGCAGGGTTCCGCCTACGAGCAGTACTTC.

The rearrangement links TRBV4-1 to TRBJ2-2; 9 positions match TRBD1. The germline gives CDR1 MGHRA, CDR2 YSYEKL. This CDR3 region has 15 residues. With 3 bases clipped from V and 6 bases from J, the junction kept 5 bases outside the gene matches. The CDR3 coding sequence is TGCGCCAGCAGCCAGCCCGACAGGGGGGCCGGGGAGCTGTTTTTT. This codes for CASSQPDRGAGELFF.

The chain links TRBV20-1 to TRBJ2-1, with D hard to call. CDR1 DFQATT and CDR2 SNEGSKA come from the germline V gene (reference sequence). V was clipped by 6 bases and J by 9 bases, with 12 bases between them. This CDR3 contains 11 residues. The CDR3 DNA is TGCAGTGCCAATAGTGGGGTTGAGCAGTTCTTC. It specifies CSANSGVEQFF.

The chain has TRBV6-5 and TRBJ2-7; perhaps TRBD1 as D (5 bases). Trimming removed 2 bases at V and 1 base at J, with 12 bases between. Germline loops: CDR1 MNHEY, CDR2 SVGAGI. The CDR3 totals 15 residues. This CDR3 reads CASSYAQGGSYEQYF. The CDR3 DNA is TGTGCCAGCAGTTACGCGCAGGGTGGTTCCTACGAGCAGTACTTC.